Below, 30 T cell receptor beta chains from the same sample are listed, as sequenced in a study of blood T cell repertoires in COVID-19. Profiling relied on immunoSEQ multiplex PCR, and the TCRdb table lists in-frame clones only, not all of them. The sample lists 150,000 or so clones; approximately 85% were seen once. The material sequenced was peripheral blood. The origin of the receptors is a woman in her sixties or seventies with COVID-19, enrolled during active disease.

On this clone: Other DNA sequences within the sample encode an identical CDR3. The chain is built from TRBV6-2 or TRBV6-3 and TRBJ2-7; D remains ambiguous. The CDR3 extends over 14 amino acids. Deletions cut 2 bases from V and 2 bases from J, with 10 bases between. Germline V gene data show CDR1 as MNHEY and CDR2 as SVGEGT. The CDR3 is CASSYVGGAYEQYF. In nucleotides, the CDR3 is TGTGCCAGCAGTTACGTTGGCGGAGCCTACGAGCAGTACTTC.

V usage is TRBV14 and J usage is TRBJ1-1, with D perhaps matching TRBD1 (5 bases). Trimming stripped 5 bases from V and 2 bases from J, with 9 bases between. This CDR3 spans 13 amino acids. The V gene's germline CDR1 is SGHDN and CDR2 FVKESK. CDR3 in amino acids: CASSWGRNTEAFF. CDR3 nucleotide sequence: TGTGCCAGCAGCTGGGGCAGAAACACTGAAGCTTTCTTT.

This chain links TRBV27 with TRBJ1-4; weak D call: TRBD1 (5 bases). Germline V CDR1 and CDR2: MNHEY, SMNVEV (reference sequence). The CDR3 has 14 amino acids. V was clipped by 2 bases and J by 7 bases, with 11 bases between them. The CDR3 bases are TGTGCCAGCAGTTTAAAAATAAGGGGTGAAAAACTGTTTTTT. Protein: CASSLKIRGEKLFF.

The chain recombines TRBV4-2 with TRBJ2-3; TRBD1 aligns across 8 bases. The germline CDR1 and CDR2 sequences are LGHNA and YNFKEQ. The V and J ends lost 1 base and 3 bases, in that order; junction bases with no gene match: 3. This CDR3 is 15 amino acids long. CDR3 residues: CASSQARGQTDTQYF. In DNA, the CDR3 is TGTGCCAGCAGCCAAGCCAGGGGGCAAACAGATACGCAGTATTTT.

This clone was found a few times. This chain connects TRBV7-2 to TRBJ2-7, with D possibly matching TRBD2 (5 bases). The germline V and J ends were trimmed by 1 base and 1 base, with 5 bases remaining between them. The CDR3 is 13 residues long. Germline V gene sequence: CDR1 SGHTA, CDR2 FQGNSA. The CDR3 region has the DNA TGTGCCAGCAGCTTAGGACTATCCTACGAGCAGTACTTC. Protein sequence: CASSLGLSYEQYF.

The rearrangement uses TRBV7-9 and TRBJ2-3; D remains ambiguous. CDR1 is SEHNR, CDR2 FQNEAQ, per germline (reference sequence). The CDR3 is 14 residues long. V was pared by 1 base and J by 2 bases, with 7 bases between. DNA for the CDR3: TGTGCCAGCAGCTTAGGGCTTGACACAGATACGCAGTATTTT. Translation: CASSLGLDTDTQYF.

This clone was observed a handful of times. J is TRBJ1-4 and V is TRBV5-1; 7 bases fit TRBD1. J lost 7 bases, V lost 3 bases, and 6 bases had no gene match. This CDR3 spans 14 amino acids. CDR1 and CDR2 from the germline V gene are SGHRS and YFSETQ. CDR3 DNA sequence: TGCGCCAGCAGCTGGGACAGCCCAAGTGAAAAACTGTTTTTT. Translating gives CASSWDSPSEKLFF.

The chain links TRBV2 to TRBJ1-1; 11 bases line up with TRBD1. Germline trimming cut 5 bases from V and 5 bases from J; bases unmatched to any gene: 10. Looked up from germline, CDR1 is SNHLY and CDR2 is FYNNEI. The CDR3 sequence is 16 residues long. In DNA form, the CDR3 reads TGTGCCAGCAGTCCAGTAGGACAGGGGGCGCATACTGAAGCTTTCTTT. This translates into CASSPVGQGAHTEAFF.

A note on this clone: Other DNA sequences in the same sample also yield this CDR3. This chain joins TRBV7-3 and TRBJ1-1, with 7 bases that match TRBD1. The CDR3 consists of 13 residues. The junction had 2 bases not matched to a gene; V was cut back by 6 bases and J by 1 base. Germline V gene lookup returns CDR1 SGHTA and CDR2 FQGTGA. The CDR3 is CASSDRANTEAFF. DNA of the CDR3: TGTGCCAGCAGTGACAGGGCGAACACTGAAGCTTTCTTT.

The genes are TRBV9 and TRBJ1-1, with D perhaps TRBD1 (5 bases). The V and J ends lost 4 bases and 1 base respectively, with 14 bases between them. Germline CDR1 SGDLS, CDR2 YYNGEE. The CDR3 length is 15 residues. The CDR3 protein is CASSPHSGQNTEAFF. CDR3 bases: TGTGCCAGCAGCCCTCACTCAGGACAGAACACTGAAGCTTTCTTT.

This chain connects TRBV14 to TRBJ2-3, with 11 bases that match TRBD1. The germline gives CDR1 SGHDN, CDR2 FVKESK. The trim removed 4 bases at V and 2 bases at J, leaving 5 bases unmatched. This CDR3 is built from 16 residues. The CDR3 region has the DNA TGTGCCAGCAGCCGGGGACAGGGGGAGTTCACAGATACGCAGTATTTT. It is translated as CASSRGQGEFTDTQYF.

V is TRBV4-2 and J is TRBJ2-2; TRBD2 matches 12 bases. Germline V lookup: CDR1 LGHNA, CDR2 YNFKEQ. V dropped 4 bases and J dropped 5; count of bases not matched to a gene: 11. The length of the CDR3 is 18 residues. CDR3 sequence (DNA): TGTGCCAGCAGCCCCGTCCCCCTAGCGGGGGGGCCGACCGGGGAGCTGTTTTTT. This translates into CASSPVPLAGGPTGELFF.

In nucleotides, the CDR3 is TGTGCCAGCAGCGTAGTCCAGGGGTACCAAGAGACCCAGTACTTC. Its protein is CASSVVQGYQETQYF. The chain uses TRBV9 and TRBJ2-5; D is possibly TRBD1 (6 bases). This CDR3 is built from 15 residues. V dropped 0 bases and J dropped 0 bases, with 9 bases sitting between them. CDR1 SGDLS and CDR2 YYNGEE come from the germline V gene. The full variable domain, rest sourced from reference TRBV9 and TRBJ2-5, is DSGVTQTPKHLITATGQRVTLRCSPRSGDLSVYWYQQSLDQGLQFLIQYYNGEERAKGNILERFSAQQFPDLHSELNLSSLELGDSALYFCASSVVQGYQETQYFGPGTRLLVL.

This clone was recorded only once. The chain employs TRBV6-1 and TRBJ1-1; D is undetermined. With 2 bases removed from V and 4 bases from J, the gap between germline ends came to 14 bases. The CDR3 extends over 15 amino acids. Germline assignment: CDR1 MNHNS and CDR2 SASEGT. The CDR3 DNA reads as TGTGCCAGCAGTGAATGGATAGTTTCGGGCACTGAAGCTTTCTTT. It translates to CASSEWIVSGTEAFF.

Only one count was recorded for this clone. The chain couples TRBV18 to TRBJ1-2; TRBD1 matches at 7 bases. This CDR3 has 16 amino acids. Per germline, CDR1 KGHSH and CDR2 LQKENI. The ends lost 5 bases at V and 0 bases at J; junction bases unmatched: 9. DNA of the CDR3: TGTGCCAGCTCATCATCCGGACAGGCGGCTAACTATGGCTACACCTTC. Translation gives CASSSSGQAANYGYTF.

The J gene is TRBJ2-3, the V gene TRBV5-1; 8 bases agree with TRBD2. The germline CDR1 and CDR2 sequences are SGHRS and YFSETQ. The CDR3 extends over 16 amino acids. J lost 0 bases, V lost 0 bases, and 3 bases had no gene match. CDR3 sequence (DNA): TGCGCCAGCAGCTTGGAAGGCGGGGGGAGCACAGATACGCAGTATTTT. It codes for CASSLEGGGSTDTQYF.

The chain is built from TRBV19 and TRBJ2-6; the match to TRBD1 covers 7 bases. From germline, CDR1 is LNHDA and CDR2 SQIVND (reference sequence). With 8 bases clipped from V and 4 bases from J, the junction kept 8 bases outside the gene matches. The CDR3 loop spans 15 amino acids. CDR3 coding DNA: TGTGCCAGTCGTAAAGACAGGGAAGGGGCCAACGTCCTGACTTTC. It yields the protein CASRKDREGANVLTF.

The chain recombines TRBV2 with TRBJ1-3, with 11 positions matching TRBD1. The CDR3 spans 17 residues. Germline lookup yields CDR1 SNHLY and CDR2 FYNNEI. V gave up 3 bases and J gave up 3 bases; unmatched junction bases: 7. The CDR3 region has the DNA TGTGCCAGCAGTGAGAGCGGACAGGGGGCGATTGGAAACACCATATATTTT. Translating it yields CASSESGQGAIGNTIYF.

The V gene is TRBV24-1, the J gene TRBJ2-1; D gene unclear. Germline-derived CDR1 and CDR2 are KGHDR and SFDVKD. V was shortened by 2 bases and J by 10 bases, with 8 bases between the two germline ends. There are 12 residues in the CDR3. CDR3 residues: CATSDSVREQFF. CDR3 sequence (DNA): TGTGCCACCAGTGATTCGGTCCGAGAGCAGTTCTTC.

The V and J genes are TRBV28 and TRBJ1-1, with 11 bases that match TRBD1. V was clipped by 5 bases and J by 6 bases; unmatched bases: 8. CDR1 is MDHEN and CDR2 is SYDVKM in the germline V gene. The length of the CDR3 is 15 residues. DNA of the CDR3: TGTGCCAGCAGTGGTCGGACAGGGGGCAGCGCTGAAGCTTTCTTT. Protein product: CASSGRTGGSAEAFF. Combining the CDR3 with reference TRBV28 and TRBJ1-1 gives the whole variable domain DVKVTQSSRYLVKRTGEKVFLECVQDMDHENMFWYRQDPGLGLRLIYFSYDVKMKEKGDIPEGYSVSREKKERFSLILESASTNQTSMYLCASSGRTGGSAEAFFGQGTRLTVV.

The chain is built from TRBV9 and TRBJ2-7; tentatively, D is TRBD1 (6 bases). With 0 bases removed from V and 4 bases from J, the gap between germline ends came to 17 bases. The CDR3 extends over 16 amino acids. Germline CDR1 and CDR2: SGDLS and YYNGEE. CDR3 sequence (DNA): TGTGCCAGCAGCGTAGTAGGGACAACAAATTCTTACGAGCAGTACTTC. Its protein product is CASSVVGTTNSYEQYF.

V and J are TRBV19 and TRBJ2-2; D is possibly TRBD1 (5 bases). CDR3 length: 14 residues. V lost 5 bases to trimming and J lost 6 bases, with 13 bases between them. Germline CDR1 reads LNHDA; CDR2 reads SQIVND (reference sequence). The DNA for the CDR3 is TGTGCCAGTAGTGCAGGGCCGGTATCCGGGGAGCTGTTTTTT. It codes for CASSAGPVSGELFF.

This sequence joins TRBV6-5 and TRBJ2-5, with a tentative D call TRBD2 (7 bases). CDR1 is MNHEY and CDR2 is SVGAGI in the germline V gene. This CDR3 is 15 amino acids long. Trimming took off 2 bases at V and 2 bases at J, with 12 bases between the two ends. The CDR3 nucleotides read TGTGCCAGCAGTTACGGGGGGGCCACACAAGAGACCCAGTACTTC. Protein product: CASSYGGATQETQYF.

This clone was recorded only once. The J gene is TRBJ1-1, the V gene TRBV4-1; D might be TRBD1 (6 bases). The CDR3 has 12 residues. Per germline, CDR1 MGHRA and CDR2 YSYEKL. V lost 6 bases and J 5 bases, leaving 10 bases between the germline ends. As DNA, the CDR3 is TGCGCCAGCAGTTCCACAGGGACTGAAGCTTTCTTT. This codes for CASSSTGTEAFF.

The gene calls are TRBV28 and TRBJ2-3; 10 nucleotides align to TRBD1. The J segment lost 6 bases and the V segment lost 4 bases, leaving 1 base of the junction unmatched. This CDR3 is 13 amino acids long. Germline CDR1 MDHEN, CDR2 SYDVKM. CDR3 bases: TGTGCCAGCAGTTCGGGACAGGGGGATACGCAGTATTTT. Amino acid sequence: CASSSGQGDTQYF.

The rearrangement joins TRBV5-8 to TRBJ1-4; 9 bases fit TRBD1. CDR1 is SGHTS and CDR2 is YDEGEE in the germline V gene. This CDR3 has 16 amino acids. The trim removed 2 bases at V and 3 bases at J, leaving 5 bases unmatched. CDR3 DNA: TGTGCCAGCAGCTTACAGGGGGCGCGGGCTAATGAAAAACTGTTTTTT. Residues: CASSLQGARANEKLFF. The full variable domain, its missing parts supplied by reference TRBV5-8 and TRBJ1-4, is EAGVTQSPTHLIKTRGQQATLRCSPISGHTSVYWYQQALGLGLQFLLWYDEGEERNRGNFPPRFSGRQFPNYSSELNVNALELEDSALYLCASSLQGARANEKLFFGSGTQLSVL.

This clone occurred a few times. The DNA of the CDR3 is TGTGCCAGCAGTTACTCTCCGGGACAGGGCTACGAGCAGTACTTC. It is translated as CASSYSPGQGYEQYF. The chain couples TRBV6-5 to TRBJ2-7; 9 bases are a match to TRBD1. Germline values: CDR1 MNHEY, CDR2 SVGAGI. After removal of 0 bases from V and 3 bases from J, the junction contained 3 bases not matched to a gene. The CDR3 contains 15 residues.

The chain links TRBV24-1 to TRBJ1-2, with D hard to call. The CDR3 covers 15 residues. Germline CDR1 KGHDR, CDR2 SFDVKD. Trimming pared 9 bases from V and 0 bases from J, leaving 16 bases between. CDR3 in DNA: TGTGCCACCTCAGGCGGGAAGAAGCCTAACTATGGCTACACCTTC. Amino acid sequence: CATSGGKKPNYGYTF.

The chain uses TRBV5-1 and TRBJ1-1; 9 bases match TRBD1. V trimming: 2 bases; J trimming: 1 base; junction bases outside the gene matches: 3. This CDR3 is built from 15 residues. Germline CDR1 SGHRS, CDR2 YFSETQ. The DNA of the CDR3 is TGCGCCAGCAGCTTAGGACAGGGGACGAACACTGAAGCTTTCTTT. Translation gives CASSLGQGTNTEAFF.

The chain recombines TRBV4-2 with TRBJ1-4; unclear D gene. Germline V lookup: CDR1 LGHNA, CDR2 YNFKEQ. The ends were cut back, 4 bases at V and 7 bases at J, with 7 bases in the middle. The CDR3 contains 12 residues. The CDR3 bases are TGTGCCAGCAGCCCAGACGGTGAAAAACTGTTTTTT. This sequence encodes CASSPDGEKLFF.